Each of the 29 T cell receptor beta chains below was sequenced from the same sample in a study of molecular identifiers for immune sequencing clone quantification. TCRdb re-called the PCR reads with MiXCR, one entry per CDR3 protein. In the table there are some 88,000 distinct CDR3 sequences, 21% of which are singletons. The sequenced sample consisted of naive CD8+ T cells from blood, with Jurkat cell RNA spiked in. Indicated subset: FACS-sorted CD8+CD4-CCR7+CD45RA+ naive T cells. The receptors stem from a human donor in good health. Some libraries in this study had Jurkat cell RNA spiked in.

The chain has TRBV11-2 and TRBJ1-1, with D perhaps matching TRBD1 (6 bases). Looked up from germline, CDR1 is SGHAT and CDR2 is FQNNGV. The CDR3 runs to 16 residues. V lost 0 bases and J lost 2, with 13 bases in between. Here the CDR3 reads CASSLDPWTANTEAFF. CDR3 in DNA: TGTGCCAGCAGCTTAGATCCATGGACAGCTAACACTGAAGCTTTCTTT.

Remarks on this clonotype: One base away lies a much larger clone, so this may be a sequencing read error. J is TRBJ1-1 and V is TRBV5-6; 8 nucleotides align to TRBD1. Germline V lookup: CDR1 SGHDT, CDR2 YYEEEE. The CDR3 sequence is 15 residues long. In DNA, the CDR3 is TGTCCCAGCAGCTTGGGACAGGCAATGAACACTGAAGCTTTCTTT. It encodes CPSSLGQAMNTEAFF. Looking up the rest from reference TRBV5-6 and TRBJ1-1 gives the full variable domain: DAGVTQSPTHLIKTRGQQVTLRCSPKSGHDTVSWYQQALGQGPQFIFQYYEEEERQRGNFPDRFSGHQFPNYSSELNVNALLLGDSALYLCPSSLGQAMNTEAFFGQGTRLTVV.

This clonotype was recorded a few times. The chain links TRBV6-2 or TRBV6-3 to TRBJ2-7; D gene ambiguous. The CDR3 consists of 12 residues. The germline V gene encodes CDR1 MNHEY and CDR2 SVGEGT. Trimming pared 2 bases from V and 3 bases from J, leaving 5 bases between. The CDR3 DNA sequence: TGTGCCAGCAGTTACGGAAACTACGAGCAGTACTTC. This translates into CASSYGNYEQYF.

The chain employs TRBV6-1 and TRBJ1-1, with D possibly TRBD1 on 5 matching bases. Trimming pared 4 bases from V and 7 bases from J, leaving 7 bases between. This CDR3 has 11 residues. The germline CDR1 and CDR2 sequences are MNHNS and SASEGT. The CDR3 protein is CASSATDEAFF. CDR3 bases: TGTGCCAGCAGTGCGACAGATGAAGCTTTCTTT.

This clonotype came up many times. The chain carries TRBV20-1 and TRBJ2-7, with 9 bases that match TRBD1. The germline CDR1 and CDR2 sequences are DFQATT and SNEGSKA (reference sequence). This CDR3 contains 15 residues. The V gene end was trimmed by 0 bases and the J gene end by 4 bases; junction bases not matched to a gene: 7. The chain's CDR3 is CSARDTGGAGYEQYF. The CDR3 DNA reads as TGCAGTGCTAGAGATACAGGGGGCGCAGGGTACGAGCAGTACTTC.

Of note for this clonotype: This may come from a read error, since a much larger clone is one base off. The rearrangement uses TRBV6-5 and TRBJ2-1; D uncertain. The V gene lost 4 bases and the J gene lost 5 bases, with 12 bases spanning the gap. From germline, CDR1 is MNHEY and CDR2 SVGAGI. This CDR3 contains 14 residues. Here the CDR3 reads CASSLRAADNEQFF. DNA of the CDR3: TGTGCCAGCAGTTTACGCGCGGCCGACAATGAGCAGTTCTTC.

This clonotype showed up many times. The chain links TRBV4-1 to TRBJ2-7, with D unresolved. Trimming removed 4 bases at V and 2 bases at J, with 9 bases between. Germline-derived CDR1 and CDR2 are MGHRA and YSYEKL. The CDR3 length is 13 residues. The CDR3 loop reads CASSPGPAYEQYF. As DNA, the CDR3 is TGCGCCAGCAGCCCGGGTCCAGCCTACGAGCAGTACTTC.

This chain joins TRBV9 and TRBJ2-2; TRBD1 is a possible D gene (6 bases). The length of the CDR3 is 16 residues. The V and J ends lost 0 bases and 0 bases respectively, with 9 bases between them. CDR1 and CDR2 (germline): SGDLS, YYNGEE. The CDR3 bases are TGTGCCAGCAGCGTAGGGACAGAAACGAACACCGGGGAGCTGTTTTTT. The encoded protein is CASSVGTETNTGELFF.

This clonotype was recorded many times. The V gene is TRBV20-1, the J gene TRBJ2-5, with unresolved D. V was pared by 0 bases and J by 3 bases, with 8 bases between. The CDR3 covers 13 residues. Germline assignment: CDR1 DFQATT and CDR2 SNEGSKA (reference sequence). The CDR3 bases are TGCAGTGCTAGAGATGTGAAGAAAGAGACCCAGTACTTC. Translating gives CSARDVKKETQYF.

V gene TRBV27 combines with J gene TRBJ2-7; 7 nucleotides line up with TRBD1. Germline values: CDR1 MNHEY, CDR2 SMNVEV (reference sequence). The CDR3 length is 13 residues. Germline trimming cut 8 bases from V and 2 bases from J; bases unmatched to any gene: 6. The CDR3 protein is CASGPGTAYEQYF. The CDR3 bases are TGTGCCAGCGGTCCCGGGACAGCCTACGAGCAGTACTTC.

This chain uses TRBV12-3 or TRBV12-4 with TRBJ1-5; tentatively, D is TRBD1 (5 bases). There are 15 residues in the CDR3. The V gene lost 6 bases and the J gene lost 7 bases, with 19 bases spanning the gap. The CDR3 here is CASSPTSYQGQPQHF. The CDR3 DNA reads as TGTGCCAGCAGCCCTACATCCTACCAGGGACAGCCCCAGCATTTT.

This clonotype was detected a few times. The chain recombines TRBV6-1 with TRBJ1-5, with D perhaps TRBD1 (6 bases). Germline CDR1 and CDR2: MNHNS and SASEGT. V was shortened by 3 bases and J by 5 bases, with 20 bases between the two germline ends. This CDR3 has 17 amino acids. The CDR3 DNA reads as TGTGCCAGCAGTGAGGGTTATTGGGGGCGAGGGGATCAGCCCCAGCATTTT. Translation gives CASSEGYWGRGDQPQHF.

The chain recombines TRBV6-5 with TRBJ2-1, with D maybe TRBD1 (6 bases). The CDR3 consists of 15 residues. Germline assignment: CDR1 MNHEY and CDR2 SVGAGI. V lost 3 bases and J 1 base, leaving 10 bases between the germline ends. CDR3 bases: TGTGCCAGCAGTTATGGGCAGGGGTCCTACAATGAGCAGTTCTTC. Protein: CASSYGQGSYNEQFF.

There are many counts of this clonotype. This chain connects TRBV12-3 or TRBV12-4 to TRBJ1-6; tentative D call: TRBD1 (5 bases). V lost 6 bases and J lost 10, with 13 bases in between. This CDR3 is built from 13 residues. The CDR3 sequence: CASRGGGKSPLHF. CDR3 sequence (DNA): TGTGCCAGCAGGGGCGGGGGGAAATCACCCCTCCACTTT.

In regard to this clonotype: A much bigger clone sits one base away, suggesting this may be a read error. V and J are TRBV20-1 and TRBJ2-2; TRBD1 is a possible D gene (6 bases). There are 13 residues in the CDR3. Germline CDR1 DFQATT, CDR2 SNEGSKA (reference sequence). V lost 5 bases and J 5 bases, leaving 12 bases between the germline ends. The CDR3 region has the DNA TGCAGTGCTCTGGACAGAAATACCGGGGAGCTGTTTTTT. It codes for CSALDRNTGELFF.

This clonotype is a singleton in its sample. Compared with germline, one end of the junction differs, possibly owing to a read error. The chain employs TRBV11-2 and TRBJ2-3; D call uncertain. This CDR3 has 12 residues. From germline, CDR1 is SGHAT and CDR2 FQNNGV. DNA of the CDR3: TGTGCCAGCAGCCCAGCCATGGATATGCAGTATTTT. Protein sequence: CASSPAMDMQYF.

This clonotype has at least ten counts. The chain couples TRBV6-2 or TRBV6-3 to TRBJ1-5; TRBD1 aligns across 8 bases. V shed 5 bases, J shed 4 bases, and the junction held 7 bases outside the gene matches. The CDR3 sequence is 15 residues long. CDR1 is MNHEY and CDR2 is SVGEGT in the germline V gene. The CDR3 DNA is TGTGCCAGCAGTCGTCGACAGGGGAGGAATCAGCCCCAGCATTTT. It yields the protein CASSRRQGRNQPQHF.

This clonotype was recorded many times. The CDR3 loop is CASTAGARDEQYF. The CDR3 bases are TGTGCCAGCACCGCAGGGGCGCGGGACGAGCAGTACTTC. The rearrangement joins TRBV7-9 to TRBJ2-7; D perhaps matches TRBD1 (6 bases). The CDR3 is 13 residues long. V lost 7 bases to trimming and J lost 5 bases, with 15 bases between them. Germline V gene data show CDR1 as SEHNR and CDR2 as FQNEAQ (reference sequence).

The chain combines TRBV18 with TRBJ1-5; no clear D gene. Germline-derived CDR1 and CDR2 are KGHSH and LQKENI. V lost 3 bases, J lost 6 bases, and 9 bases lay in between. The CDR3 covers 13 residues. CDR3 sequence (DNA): TGTGCCAGCTCACCGAGTACGGGTCAGCCCCAGCATTTT. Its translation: CASSPSTGQPQHF.

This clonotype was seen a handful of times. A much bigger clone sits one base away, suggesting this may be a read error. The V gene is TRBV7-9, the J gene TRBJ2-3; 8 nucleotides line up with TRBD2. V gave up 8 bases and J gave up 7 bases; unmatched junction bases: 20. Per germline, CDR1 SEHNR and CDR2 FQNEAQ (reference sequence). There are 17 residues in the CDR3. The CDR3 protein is CASGQDLAGRTMHTQYF. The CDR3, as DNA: TGTGCCAGCGGTCAGGATTTAGCGGGAAGGACCATGCATACGCAGTATTTT.

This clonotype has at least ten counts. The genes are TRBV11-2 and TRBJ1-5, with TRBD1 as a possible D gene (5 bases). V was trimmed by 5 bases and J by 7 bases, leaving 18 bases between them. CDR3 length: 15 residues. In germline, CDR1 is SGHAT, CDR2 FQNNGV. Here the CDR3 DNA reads TGTGCCAGCAGCCTGGGGTTGGGGGTCGACCAGCCCCAGCATTTT. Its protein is CASSLGLGVDQPQHF.

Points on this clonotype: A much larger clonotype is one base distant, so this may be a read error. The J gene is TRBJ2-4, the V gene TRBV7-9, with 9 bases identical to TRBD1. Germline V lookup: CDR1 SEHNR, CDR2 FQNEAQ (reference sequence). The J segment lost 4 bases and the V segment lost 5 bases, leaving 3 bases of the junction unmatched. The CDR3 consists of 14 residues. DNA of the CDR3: TGTGCCAGCAGCCCCGGGACAGGGAAAAACATTCAGTACTTC. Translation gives CASSPGTGKNIQYF.

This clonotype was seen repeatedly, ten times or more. The CDR3 loop reads CASSFLGQGLVYEQYF. In DNA form, the CDR3 reads TGTGCCAGCAGTTTCCTCGGACAGGGCTTGGTCTACGAGCAGTACTTC. The chain links TRBV28 to TRBJ2-7; TRBD1 matches at 8 bases. Germline V gene lookup returns CDR1 MDHEN and CDR2 SYDVKM. There are 16 residues in the CDR3. Unmatched junction bases numbered 10, after V lost 3 bases and J lost 3 bases. The entire variable domain, with the rest obtained from reference TRBV28 and TRBJ2-7, is as follows: DVKVTQSSRYLVKRTGEKVFLECVQDMDHENMFWYRQDPGLGLRLIYFSYDVKMKEKGDIPEGYSVSREKKERFSLILESASTNQTSMYLCASSFLGQGLVYEQYFGPGTRLTVT.

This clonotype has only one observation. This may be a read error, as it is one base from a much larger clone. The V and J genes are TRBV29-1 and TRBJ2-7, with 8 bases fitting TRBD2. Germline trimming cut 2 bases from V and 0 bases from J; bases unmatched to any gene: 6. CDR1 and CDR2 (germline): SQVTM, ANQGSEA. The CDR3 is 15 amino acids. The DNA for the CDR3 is TGCAGCGTTGAAAATCTAGCGGGCCTCTCCTACGAGCAGTACTTC. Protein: CSVENLAGLSYEQYF.

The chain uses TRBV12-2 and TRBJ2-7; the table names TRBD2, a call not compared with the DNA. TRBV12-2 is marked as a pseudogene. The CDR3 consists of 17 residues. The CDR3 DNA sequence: TGTGCAAGTCGCGAACCCCCGGCGGGACCAGCGGACTACGAGCAGTACTTC. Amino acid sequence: CASREPPAGPADYEQYF.

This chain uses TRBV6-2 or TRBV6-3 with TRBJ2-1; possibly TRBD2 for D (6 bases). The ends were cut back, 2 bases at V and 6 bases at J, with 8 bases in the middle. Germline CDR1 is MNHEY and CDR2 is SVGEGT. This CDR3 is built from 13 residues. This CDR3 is CASSYPGGNEQFF. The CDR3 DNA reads TGTGCCAGCAGTTACCCCGGGGGCAATGAGCAGTTCTTC.

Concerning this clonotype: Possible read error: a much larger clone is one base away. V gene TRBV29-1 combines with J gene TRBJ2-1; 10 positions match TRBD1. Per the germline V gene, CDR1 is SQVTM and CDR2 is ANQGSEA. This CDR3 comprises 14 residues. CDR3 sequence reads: CGVEGTGASREQFF. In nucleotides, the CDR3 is TGCGGCGTTGAGGGGACAGGGGCGTCGCGGGAGCAGTTCTTC.

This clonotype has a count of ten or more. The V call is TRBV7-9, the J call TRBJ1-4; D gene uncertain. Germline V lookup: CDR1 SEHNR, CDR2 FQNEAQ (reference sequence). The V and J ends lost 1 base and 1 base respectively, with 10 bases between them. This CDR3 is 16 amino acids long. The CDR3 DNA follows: TGTGCCAGCAGCTTAGTCAGGTTTGGAACTAATGAAAAACTGTTTTTT. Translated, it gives CASSLVRFGTNEKLFF.

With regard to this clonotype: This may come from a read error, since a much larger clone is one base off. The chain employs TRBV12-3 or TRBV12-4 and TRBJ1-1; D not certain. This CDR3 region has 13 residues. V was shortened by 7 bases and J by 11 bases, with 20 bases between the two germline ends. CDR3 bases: TGTGCCAGCAATATAACGGACCCCCAGCAGGCTTTCTTT. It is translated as CASNITDPQQAFF.